This T cell receptor beta chain was observed in a study of blood T cell repertoires in COVID-19. The wider study: Samples came from the United States, Italy and Spain, spanning acute and convalescent COVID-19. The analysed material was cDNA or gDNA that came from T cells, B-cell-depleted T cells, or PBMCs.

CDR1 and CDR2 from the germline V gene are LGHNA and YNFKEQ. V shed 0 bases, J shed 2 bases, and the junction held 4 bases outside the gene matches. The length of the CDR3 is 15 residues. In the original workflow: Reference gene primers were amplified, and this amplification served to estimate nucleated cell counts. The method was immunoSEQ multiplex PCR; TCRdb's version includes in-frame clones alone and lacks a portion of them. V and J calls and clone size are as listed in that table; D and trimming were resolved from the DNA. The sample has 180,000 or so clones; approximately 86% are singletons. The sample taken for sequencing was peripheral blood. The source is a man aged 55 to 69 with acute or convalescent COVID-19. This chain links TRBV4-2 with TRBJ2-7; 7 bases align to TRBD2. CDR3 bases: TGTGCCAGCAGCCAAGATAGGACTAGGACCTACGAGCAGTACTTC. It codes for CASSQDRTRTYEQYF.